These 19 T cell receptor beta chains share one sample of origin, sequenced in a study of CD8+ T cells in alopecia areata. RNA was extracted and reverse transcribed into cDNA as the sequencing template. Data came from immunoSEQ multiplex PCR; TCRdb stores just in-frame clones and leaves some out. The data contain thousands of clones, less than 85% of them singletons. Sorting of CD4+ cells into CD25+CD127- cells was carried out for about five patients. The specimen was CD4+ Tregs sorted from blood. These receptors originate from a human donor with alopecia areata.

The rearrangement links TRBV6-5 to TRBJ1-6, with 9 bases identical to TRBD1. Germline loops: CDR1 MNHEY, CDR2 SVGAGI. CDR3 length: 13 residues. J lost 11 bases, V lost 6 bases, and 5 bases had no gene match. CDR3 loop: CASRQGAGPPLHF. The CDR3 DNA sequence: TGTGCCAGCAGACAGGGGGCAGGTCCACCCCTCCACTTT.

The chain employs TRBV20-1 and TRBJ1-2; unclear D gene. Germline V lookup: CDR1 DFQATT, CDR2 SNEGSKA (reference sequence). This CDR3 is 8 amino acids long. As DNA, the CDR3 is TGCAGACATATGGACTACACCTTC. Translated: CRHMDYTF.

The chain joins TRBV7-2 to TRBJ2-5; 8 nucleotides line up with TRBD1. The trim removed 5 bases at V and 4 bases at J, leaving 9 bases unmatched. This CDR3 region has 15 residues. The V gene's germline CDR1 is SGHTA and CDR2 FQGNSA. The CDR3 nucleotides read TGTGCCAGCAGCCTGGACAGGGTGGAAGGAGAGACCCAGTACTTC. This sequence encodes CASSLDRVEGETQYF.

V usage is TRBV29-1 and J usage is TRBJ1-1; no clear D. The CDR3 consists of 11 residues. Trimming shortened V by 7 bases and J by 3 bases, and 9 bases separated the two germline ends. CDR1 is SQVTM, CDR2 ANQGSEA, per germline. CDR3 DNA: TGCAGCGCGGTGCCGGACACTGAAGCTTTCTTT. Translation gives CSAVPDTEAFF.

CDR3: CASSPYVVGLASGGKLLETQYF. For the CDR3, the DNA is TGCGCCAGCAGCCCCTATGTGGTGGGACTGGCTAGCGGGGGGAAGCTTTTGGAAACCCAGTACTTC. The gene calls are TRBV5-1 and TRBJ2-5, with 11 bases matching TRBD2. There are 22 residues in the CDR3. From germline, CDR1 is SGHRS and CDR2 YFSETQ. V lost 4 bases, J lost 8 bases, and 31 bases stayed unmatched. Full variable domain (rest looked up from reference TRBV5-1 and TRBJ2-5): KAGVTQTPRYLIKTRGQQVTLSCSPISGHRSVSWYQQTPGQGLQFLFEYFSETQRNKGNFPGRFSGRQFSNSRSEMNVSTLELGDSALYLCASSPYVVGLASGGKLLETQYFGPGTRLLVL.

V usage is TRBV6-1 and J usage is TRBJ2-7, with a weak D call TRBD2 (5 bases). Germline CDR1 and CDR2: MNHNS and SASEGT. Trimming cost V 8 bases and J 4 bases, with 12 bases left between them. This CDR3 contains 12 residues. CDR3 sequence reads: CASGRTGYEQYF. CDR3 nucleotides: TGTGCCAGCGGAAGGACGGGATACGAGCAGTACTTC.

The chain combines TRBV18 with TRBJ2-5, with 7 bases fitting TRBD1. This CDR3 comprises 16 residues. Germline trimming cut 3 bases from V and 4 bases from J; bases unmatched to any gene: 11. The germline CDR1 and CDR2 sequences are KGHSH and LQKENI. CDR3: CASSPGTARGGETQYF. For the CDR3, the DNA is TGTGCCAGCTCACCCGGGACAGCGAGAGGTGGAGAGACCCAGTACTTC.

This chain connects TRBV19 to TRBJ2-7; D may be TRBD1 or TRBD2 (5 bases each). V was pared by 9 bases and J by 5 bases, with 14 bases between. CDR3 length: 12 residues. Germline V gene sequence: CDR1 LNHDA, CDR2 SQIVND (reference sequence). CDR3: CARDFRGDEQYF. Written as DNA, the CDR3 is TGTGCCAGGGATTTCAGAGGGGACGAGCAGTACTTC.

The chain recombines TRBV7-2 with TRBJ1-6; D gene uncertain. Germline-derived CDR1 and CDR2 are SGHTA and FQGNSA. V shed 3 bases and J shed 0 bases, with 3 bases lying between them. The CDR3 length is 14 residues. CDR3 in DNA: TGTGCCAGCAGCTTTGGCTCCTATAATTCACCCCTCCACTTT. Protein sequence: CASSFGSYNSPLHF.

This chain uses TRBV4-2 with TRBJ2-7; TRBD1 aligns across 9 bases. Per germline, CDR1 LGHNA and CDR2 YNFKEQ. The CDR3 runs to 18 residues. J gave up 6 bases and V 3 bases, and 18 bases lay outside the gene matches. In DNA, the CDR3 is TGTGCCAGCAGCCAGCCCGTGTTGGGGACAGGGATAGGGCGCGAGCAGTACTTC. Translating gives CASSQPVLGTGIGREQYF.

This chain links TRBV7-2 with TRBJ2-3; D not certain. V lost 4 bases and J lost 4, with 12 bases in between. This CDR3 contains 14 residues. Germline values: CDR1 SGHTA, CDR2 FQGNSA. DNA of the CDR3: TGTGCCAGCAGCTACATAACCGCGGCAGATACGCAGTATTTT. Protein: CASSYITAADTQYF.

The chain links TRBV30 to TRBJ1-4, with 7 bases aligning to TRBD1. The trim removed 3 bases at V and 8 bases at J, leaving 6 bases unmatched. Germline-derived CDR1 and CDR2 are GTSNPN and SVGIG (reference sequence). This CDR3 is built from 13 residues. CDR3 residues: CAWRTGLVEKLFF. DNA for the CDR3: TGTGCCTGGAGGACAGGGTTAGTGGAAAAACTGTTTTTT. Complete variable domain (other parts from reference TRBV30 and TRBJ1-4): SQTIHQWPATLVQPVGSPLSLECTVEGTSNPNLYWYRQAAGRGLQLLFYSVGIGQISSEVPQNLSASRPQDRQFILSSKKLLLSDSGFYLCAWRTGLVEKLFFGSGTQLSVL.

The genes are TRBV4-3 and TRBJ2-7; tentatively, D is TRBD1 (7 bases). V shed 4 bases and J shed 3 bases, with 16 bases lying between them. The CDR3 sequence is 15 residues long. Germline V gene sequence: CDR1 LGHNA, CDR2 YSLEER. CDR3 sequence (DNA): TGCGCCAGCAGCCGACGCGGGGACAGCAACTACGAGCAGTACTTC. It codes for CASSRRGDSNYEQYF.

The chain couples TRBV7-2 to TRBJ2-5; no clear D. CDR1 is SGHTA, CDR2 FQGNSA, per germline. With 2 bases removed from V and 5 bases from J, the gap between germline ends came to 6 bases. CDR3 length: 12 amino acids. The CDR3 sequence: CASSLIRETQYF. Written as DNA, the CDR3 is TGTGCCAGCAGCTTAATCAGGGAGACCCAGTACTTC. Based on the CDR3 plus reference TRBV7-2 and TRBJ2-5, the full variable domain is GAGVSQSPSNKVTEKGKDVELRCDPISGHTALYWYRQSLGQGLEFLIYFQGNSAPDKSGLPSDRFSAERTGGSVSTLTIQRTQQEDSAVYLCASSLIRETQYFGPGTRLLVL.

This clone was seen only a few times. This chain connects TRBV27 to TRBJ2-2; D may be TRBD1 or TRBD2 (5 bases each). Trimming removed 5 bases at V and 5 bases at J, with 21 bases between. The CDR3 spans 17 residues. The germline V gene encodes CDR1 MNHEY and CDR2 SMNVEV (reference sequence). CDR3 DNA sequence: TGTGCCAGCAGTCTAAGCGCGTGGGGGAGTATAACCGGGGAGCTGTTTTTT. It yields the protein CASSLSAWGSITGELFF.

The V call is TRBV5-1, the J call TRBJ2-1; no clear D. V was clipped by 3 bases and J by 8 bases, with 9 bases between them. The CDR3 is made up of 12 amino acids. Germline V gives CDR1 SGHRS, CDR2 YFSETQ. The CDR3 is CASSSDLDEQFF. The CDR3 bases are TGCGCCAGCAGCTCCGACCTGGATGAGCAGTTCTTC.

CDR3 sequence (DNA): TGTGCCAGCAGCTCGCGCCTCAGCGGGGGGGCAGATGAGCAGTTCTTC. This encodes CASSSRLSGGADEQFF. The rearrangement links TRBV11-2 to TRBJ2-1; 10 nucleotides line up with TRBD2. V trimming: 4 bases; J trimming: 8 bases; junction bases outside the gene matches: 11. The CDR3 has 16 residues. Germline V gives CDR1 SGHAT, CDR2 FQNNGV.

This chain links TRBV7-3 with TRBJ2-3; D ambiguous. The CDR3 has 15 residues. The germline V and J ends were trimmed by 5 bases and 2 bases, with 14 bases remaining between them. The V gene's germline CDR1 is SGHTA and CDR2 FQGTGA. CDR3 bases: TGTGCCAGCAGCCCTGGTAGGATTACCACAGATACGCAGTATTTT. Protein sequence: CASSPGRITTDTQYF.

The gene calls are TRBV28 and TRBJ1-5, with D uncertain. The CDR3 runs to 16 residues. Germline V CDR1 and CDR2: MDHEN, SYDVKM. Trimming cost V 2 bases and J 0 bases, with 11 bases left between them. The CDR3 protein is CASSLTGVYSNQPQHF. In nucleotides, the CDR3 is TGTGCCAGCAGTTTAACTGGAGTCTATAGCAATCAGCCCCAGCATTTT.